This TCR beta chain appears in the sequencing data of a study of blood T cell repertoires in COVID-19. The overall study: Samples taken during acute and convalescent COVID-19 were collected in the United States, Italy and Spain. From T cells, B-cell-depleted T cells, or PBMCs came the material, which was cDNA or gDNA.

A Seattle source enrolled patients during active infection and followed them longitudinally. Per the original methods: Estimation of nucleated cell counts was performed using reference gene primer amplification. Repertoires were generated with immunoSEQ multiplex PCR, while TCRdb's copy carries only in-frame clones and drops some. V and J calls and clone size are given by that table; D and trimming were obtained from the DNA. The data contain over 400,000 clones, about 89% of them singletons. This clone was observed a single time. In the same sample, other DNA sequences code for this CDR3. The TCR comes from a woman aged 50 to 65 with COVID-19, enrolled during active disease. Sequencing used peripheral blood.

In nucleotides, the CDR3 is TGTGCCAGCAGTCCACTGGACAGGGGACGTGGCTACACCTTC. Amino acids: CASSPLDRGRGYTF. V is TRBV14 and J is TRBJ1-2, with 9 bases fitting TRBD1. This CDR3 has 14 residues. The V gene's germline CDR1 is SGHDN and CDR2 FVKESK. V trimming: 6 bases; J trimming: 7 bases; junction bases outside the gene matches: 9.